Shown below are 16 T cell receptor beta chains from a single sample sequenced in a study of molecular identifiers for immune sequencing clone quantification. TCRdb itself ran the PCR reads through MiXCR, one entry per CDR3 protein. Of under 800,000 distinct CDR3 sequences in the sample, 25% were seen once. Sequencing was carried out using naive CD8+ T cells from blood, with Jurkat cell RNA spiked in. Sample subset: FACS-sorted CD8+CD4-CCR7+CD45RA+ naive T cells. The source of these receptors is a human donor in good health. Some libraries in this study had Jurkat cell RNA spiked in.

This clonotype was found a few times. The chain combines TRBV5-6 with TRBJ2-7; D perhaps matches TRBD2 (7 bases). Trimming cost V 1 base and J 6 bases, with 11 bases left between them. Germline values: CDR1 SGHDT, CDR2 YYEEEE. This CDR3 contains 13 residues. The CDR3: CASSLWGGLEQYF. The DNA for the CDR3 is TGTGCCAGCAGCTTGTGGGGGGGGCTCGAGCAGTACTTC.

The chain carries TRBV7-6 and TRBJ2-3, with 10 bases fitting TRBD2. The trim removed 5 bases at V and 6 bases at J, leaving 11 bases unmatched. Germline V gene sequence: CDR1 SGHVS, CDR2 FNYEAQ. The CDR3 loop spans 16 amino acids. CDR3 in DNA: TGTGCCAGCAGCCCCGGGACTAGCGCGTGGTGGGATACGCAGTATTTT. Protein product: CASSPGTSAWWDTQYF.

A word on this clonotype: Mismatch with germline at one junction end may stem from a read error. The chain has TRBV6-2 or TRBV6-3 and TRBJ2-5; TRBD1 or TRBD2 may be the D gene (5 bases each). The CDR3 covers 11 residues. CDR1 and CDR2 from the germline V gene are MNHEY and SVGEGT. CDR3 in amino acids: CARSRGAPQYF. CDR3 sequence (DNA): TGTGCCCGCAGCCGGGGCGCGCCCCAGTACTTC.

This chain links TRBV11-2 with TRBJ2-5; D is uncertain. Germline assignment: CDR1 SGHAT and CDR2 FQNNGV. Trimming stripped 3 bases from V and 2 bases from J, with 13 bases between. This CDR3 contains 15 residues. In nucleotides, the CDR3 is TGTGCCAGCAGCTTTTTTGTGGGGTTTCAAGAGACCCAGTACTTC. It codes for CASSFFVGFQETQYF.

As to this clonotype: A much larger clone lies a single base off, so this may be a read error. This chain uses TRBV28 with TRBJ1-5; no reliable D call. There are 17 residues in the CDR3. Germline V gene sequence: CDR1 MDHEN, CDR2 SYDVKM. In DNA form, the CDR3 reads TGTGCCAGCAGTTTAGCCCAGGAATCTTATAGCAAGCAGCCCCAGCATTTT. Translation: CASSLAQESYSKQPQHF. The full variable domain, rest sourced from reference TRBV28 and TRBJ1-5, is DVKVTQSSRYLVKRTGEKVFLECVQDMDHENMFWYRQDPGLGLRLIYFSYDVKMKEKGDIPEGYSVSREKKERFSLILESASTNQTSMYLCASSLAQESYSKQPQHFGDGTRLSIL.

Points on this clonotype: This may arise from a read error, as a much more abundant clone is one base away. This chain links TRBV7-9 with TRBJ2-5; 8 nucleotides line up with TRBD2. Germline values: CDR1 SEHNR, CDR2 FQNEAQ (reference sequence). This CDR3 has 16 amino acids. The CDR3 nucleotides read TGTGCCAGCAGCTCCATCTGGCGGGGGGATGAAGAGACCCTGTACTTC. Protein product: CASSSIWRGDEETLYF.

Of note for this clonotype: This may stem from a read error, because a much larger clone lies one nucleotide away. In nucleotides, the CDR3 is TGTGCCAGCAGCCCCAATAGCGGGTTCGGAACCTACAGGGAGCTGTTTTTT. It translates to CASSPNSGFGTYRELFF. The chain recombines TRBV9 with TRBJ2-2, with 7 bases lining up with TRBD2. This CDR3 has 17 amino acids. The germline CDR1 and CDR2 sequences are SGDLS and YYNGEE. Trimming at V came to 4 bases and at J to 9 bases, leaving 18 bases not matched to a gene.

V gene TRBV19 combines with J gene TRBJ1-2; 12 bases fit TRBD1. With V trimmed by 7 bases and J by 0 bases, 6 bases remained unmatched. The CDR3 extends over 16 amino acids. Looked up from germline, CDR1 is LNHDA and CDR2 is SQIVND (reference sequence). The CDR3 is CASTDRDRGPNYGYTF. CDR3 sequence (DNA): TGTGCCAGTACCGACCGGGACAGGGGGCCTAACTATGGCTACACCTTC.

This clonotype occurred many times. This rearrangement joins TRBV7-6 to TRBJ1-4, with 7 bases fitting TRBD1. Unmatched junction bases numbered 4, after V lost 8 bases and J lost 7 bases. The CDR3 covers 12 residues. Germline V gives CDR1 SGHVS, CDR2 FNYEAQ. CDR3 in DNA: TGTGCCAGCTCTTGGACAGGTGAAAAACTGTTTTTT. Its translation is CASSWTGEKLFF.

This clonotype was seen many times. This rearrangement joins TRBV4-3 to TRBJ2-3; 9 nucleotides match TRBD1. The CDR3 is made up of 16 amino acids. V lost 1 base and J lost 2; bases outside the gene matches: 4. Germline V gene lookup returns CDR1 LGHNA and CDR2 YSLEER. The chain's CDR3 is CASSQGQGEDTDTQYF. DNA of the CDR3: TGCGCCAGCAGCCAAGGACAGGGGGAGGACACAGATACGCAGTATTTT.

There are many counts of this clonotype. The chain combines TRBV12-3 or TRBV12-4 with TRBJ2-5; D possibly corresponds to TRBD2 (6 bases). Trimming took off 4 bases at V and 0 bases at J, with 9 bases between the two ends. The CDR3 has 14 amino acids. As DNA, the CDR3 is TGTGCCAGCAGTTCGGGACTTTACCAAGAGACCCAGTACTTC. This translates into CASSSGLYQETQYF.

This clonotype has at least ten counts. The chain employs TRBV7-9 and TRBJ1-5; D remains unclear. Looked up from germline, CDR1 is SEHNR and CDR2 is FQNEAQ (reference sequence). The CDR3 covers 14 residues. Trimming cost V 3 bases and J 3 bases, with 9 bases left between them. The CDR3 loop is CASSLVGHNQPQHF. CDR3 bases: TGTGCCAGCAGCTTGGTAGGCCACAATCAGCCCCAGCATTTT.

This clonotype has a count of ten or more. The chain uses TRBV4-3 and TRBJ1-1; unclear D gene. V gave up 3 bases and J gave up 2 bases, with 7 bases separating them. The CDR3 extends over 13 amino acids. Per the germline V gene, CDR1 is LGHNA and CDR2 is YSLEER. CDR3 loop: CASSQGPNTEAFF. The CDR3 DNA reads as TGCGCCAGCAGCCAGGGCCCAAACACTGAAGCTTTCTTT.

This clonotype occurred many times. The CDR3 DNA sequence: TGCGCCAGCAGCTTCGAGGGGGCCGCTACAGATACGCAGTATTTT. It specifies CASSFEGAATDTQYF. This sequence joins TRBV5-1 and TRBJ2-3, with TRBD1 matching 7 bases. Losses at the gene ends were 2 bases for V and 3 bases for J; bases not matched to a gene: 6. The CDR3 contains 15 residues. CDR1 is SGHRS, CDR2 YFSETQ, per germline.

Turning to this clonotype: A read error is possible here, since a much larger clone lies one base away. The chain couples TRBV2 to TRBJ1-1; no clear D. The germline V and J ends were trimmed by 4 bases and 6 bases, with 12 bases remaining between them. The CDR3 is 13 amino acids. CDR1 and CDR2 (germline): SNHLY, FYNNEI. CDR3 protein: CASSVGPNAEAFF. Written as DNA, the CDR3 is TGTGCCAGCAGTGTTGGTCCCAACGCTGAAGCTTTCTTT.

The CDR3 sequence is CASSGPTGGAEAFF. The CDR3 DNA reads TGTGCCAGCAGCGGACCTACCGGAGGAGCTGAAGCTTTCTTT. This chain links TRBV9 with TRBJ1-1; the D is unclear. V was cut by 3 bases and J by 6 bases, with 15 bases left in between. This CDR3 is 14 amino acids long. The germline V gene has CDR1 SGDLS and CDR2 YYNGEE.